Here is one T cell receptor beta chain with its context. Antigen specificity is unknown. The ends were cut back, 10 bases at V and 0 bases at J, with 25 bases in the middle. The CDR3 is 18 residues long. CDR1 is MDHEN and CDR2 is SYDVKM in the germline V gene. The sample comes from a study of shared clonotypes between healthy human individuals. General study findings and limits: In having few donors, the study represented limited genetic and exposure-history diversity.

This was a deep-level run. The method was immunoSEQ multiplex PCR; TCRdb's version includes in-frame clones alone and lacks a portion of them. The sample yields 2 million to 3 million clones, over 85% seen once. The chain joins TRBV28 to TRBJ1-5, with a possible D match to TRBD1 (6 bases). Sequencing was performed on naive CD4+ T cells from PBMCs. Stated subset: CD45RA+ positively selected. The receptor comes from a man between 18 and 29 years old in good health. Some clones in this sample may be carry-over from other donors' samples. CDR3 protein: CATQPRQGRLYSNQPQHF. The CDR3 DNA is TGTGCCACCCAGCCTCGGCAGGGGCGCCTCTATAGCAATCAGCCCCAGCATTTT.